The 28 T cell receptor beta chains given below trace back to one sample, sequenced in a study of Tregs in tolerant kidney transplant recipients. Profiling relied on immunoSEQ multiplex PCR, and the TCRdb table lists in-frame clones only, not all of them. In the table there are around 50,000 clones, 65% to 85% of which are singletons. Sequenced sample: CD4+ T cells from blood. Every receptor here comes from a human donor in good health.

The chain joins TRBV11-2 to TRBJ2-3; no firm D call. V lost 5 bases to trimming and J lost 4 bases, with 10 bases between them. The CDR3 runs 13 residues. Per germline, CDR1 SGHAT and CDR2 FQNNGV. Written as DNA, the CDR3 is TGTGCCAGCAGCCGTCCGGATGCAGATACGCAGTATTTT. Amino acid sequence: CASSRPDADTQYF.

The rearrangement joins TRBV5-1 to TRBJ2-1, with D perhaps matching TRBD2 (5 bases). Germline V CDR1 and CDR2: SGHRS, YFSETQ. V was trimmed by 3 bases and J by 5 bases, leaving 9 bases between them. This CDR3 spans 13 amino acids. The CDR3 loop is CASSSMGDNEQFF. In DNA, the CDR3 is TGCGCCAGCAGCTCTATGGGAGACAATGAGCAGTTCTTC.

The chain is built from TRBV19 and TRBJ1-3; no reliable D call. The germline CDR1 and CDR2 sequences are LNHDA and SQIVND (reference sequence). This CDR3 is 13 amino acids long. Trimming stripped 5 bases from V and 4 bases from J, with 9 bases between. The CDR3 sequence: CASSSPWGNTIYF. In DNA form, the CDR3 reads TGTGCCAGTAGTTCCCCCTGGGGAAACACCATATATTTT.

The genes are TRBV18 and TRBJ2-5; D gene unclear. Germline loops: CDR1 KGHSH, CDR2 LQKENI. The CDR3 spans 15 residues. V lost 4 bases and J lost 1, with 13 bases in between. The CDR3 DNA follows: TGTGCCAGCTCACTTCTCATGGGAAGCCAAGAGACCCAGTACTTC. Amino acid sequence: CASSLLMGSQETQYF.

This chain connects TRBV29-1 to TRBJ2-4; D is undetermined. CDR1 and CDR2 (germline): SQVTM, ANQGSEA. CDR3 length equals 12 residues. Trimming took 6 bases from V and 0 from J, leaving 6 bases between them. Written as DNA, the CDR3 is TGCAGCGTACCAGTAGCCAAAAACATTCAGTACTTC. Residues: CSVPVAKNIQYF.

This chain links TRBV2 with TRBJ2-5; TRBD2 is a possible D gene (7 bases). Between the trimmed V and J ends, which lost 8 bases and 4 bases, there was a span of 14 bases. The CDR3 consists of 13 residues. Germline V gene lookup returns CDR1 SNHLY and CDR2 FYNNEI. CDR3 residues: CASGGREGETQYF. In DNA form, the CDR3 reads TGTGCCAGCGGGGGCAGGGAGGGAGAGACCCAGTACTTC.

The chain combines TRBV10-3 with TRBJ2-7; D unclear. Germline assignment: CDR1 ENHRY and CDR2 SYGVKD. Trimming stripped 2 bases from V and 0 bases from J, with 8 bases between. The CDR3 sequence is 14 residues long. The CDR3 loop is CAISEKAYSYEQYF. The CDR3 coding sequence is TGTGCCATCAGTGAGAAAGCCTACTCCTACGAGCAGTACTTC.

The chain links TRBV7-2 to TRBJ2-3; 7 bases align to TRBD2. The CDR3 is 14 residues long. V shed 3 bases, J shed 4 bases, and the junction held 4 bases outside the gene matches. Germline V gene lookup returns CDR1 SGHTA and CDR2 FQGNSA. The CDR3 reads CASSLGGEADTQYF. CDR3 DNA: TGTGCCAGCAGCTTGGGGGGGGAAGCAGATACGCAGTATTTT.

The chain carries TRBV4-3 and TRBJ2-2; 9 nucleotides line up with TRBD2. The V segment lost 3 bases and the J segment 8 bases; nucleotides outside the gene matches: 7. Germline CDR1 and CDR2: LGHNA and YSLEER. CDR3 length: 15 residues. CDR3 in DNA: TGCGCCAGCAGCCAGGTAGCGGGAGTTGGTGGGGAGCTGTTTTTT. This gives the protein CASSQVAGVGGELFF.

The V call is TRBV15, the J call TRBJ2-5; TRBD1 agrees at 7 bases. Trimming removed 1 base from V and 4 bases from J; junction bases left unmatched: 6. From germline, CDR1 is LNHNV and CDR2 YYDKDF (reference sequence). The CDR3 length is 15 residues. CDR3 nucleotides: TGTGCCACCAGCAGAGGCGATACAGGGGCAGAGACCCAGTACTTC. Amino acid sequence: CATSRGDTGAETQYF.

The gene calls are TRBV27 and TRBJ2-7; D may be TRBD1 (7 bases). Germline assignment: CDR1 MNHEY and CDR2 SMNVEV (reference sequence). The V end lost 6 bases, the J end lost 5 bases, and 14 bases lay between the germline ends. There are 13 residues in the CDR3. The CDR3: CASRETGRHEQYF. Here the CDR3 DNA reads TGTGCCAGCAGGGAGACAGGGAGGCACGAGCAGTACTTC.

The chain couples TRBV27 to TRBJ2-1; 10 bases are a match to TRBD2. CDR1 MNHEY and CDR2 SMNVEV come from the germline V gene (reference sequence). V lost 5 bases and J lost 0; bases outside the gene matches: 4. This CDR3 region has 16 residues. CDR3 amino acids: CASSPRTSGSYNEQFF. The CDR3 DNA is TGTGCCAGCAGTCCGCGGACTAGCGGCTCCTACAATGAGCAGTTCTTC.

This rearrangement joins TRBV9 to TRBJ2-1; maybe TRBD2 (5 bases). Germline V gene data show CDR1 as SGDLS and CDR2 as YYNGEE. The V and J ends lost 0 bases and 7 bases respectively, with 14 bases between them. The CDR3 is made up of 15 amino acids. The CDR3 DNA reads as TGTGCCAGCAGCGTAGGCCTACCGCGCGGGAATGAGCAGTTCTTC. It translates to CASSVGLPRGNEQFF.

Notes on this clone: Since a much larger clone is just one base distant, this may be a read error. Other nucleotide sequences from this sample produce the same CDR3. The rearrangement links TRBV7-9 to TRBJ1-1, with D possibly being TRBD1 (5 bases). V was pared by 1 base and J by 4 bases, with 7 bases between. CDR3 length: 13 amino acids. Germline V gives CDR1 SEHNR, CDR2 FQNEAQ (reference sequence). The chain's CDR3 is CASSLEGATEAFF. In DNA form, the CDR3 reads TGTGCCAGCAGCTTAGAAGGGGCCACTGAAGCTTTCTTT.

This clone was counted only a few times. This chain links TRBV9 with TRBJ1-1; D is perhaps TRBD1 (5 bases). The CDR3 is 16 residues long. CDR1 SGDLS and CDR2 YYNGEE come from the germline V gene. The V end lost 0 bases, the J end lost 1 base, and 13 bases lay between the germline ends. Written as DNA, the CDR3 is TGTGCCAGCAGCGTAGCCCAGGGTCACACGAACACTGAAGCTTTCTTT. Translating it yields CASSVAQGHTNTEAFF.

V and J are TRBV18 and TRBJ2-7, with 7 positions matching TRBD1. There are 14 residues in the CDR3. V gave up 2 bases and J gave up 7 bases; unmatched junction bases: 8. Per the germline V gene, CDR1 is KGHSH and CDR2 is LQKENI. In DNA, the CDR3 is TGTGCCAGCTCACCATTGAAGGGGGCGGAGGAGCAGTACTTC. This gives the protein CASSPLKGAEEQYF.

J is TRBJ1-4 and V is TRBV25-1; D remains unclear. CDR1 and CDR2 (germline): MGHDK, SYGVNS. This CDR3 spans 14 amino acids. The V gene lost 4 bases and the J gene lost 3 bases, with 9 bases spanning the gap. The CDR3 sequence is CASSGVESNEKLFF. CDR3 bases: TGTGCCAGCAGTGGCGTCGAATCTAATGAAAAACTGTTTTTT.

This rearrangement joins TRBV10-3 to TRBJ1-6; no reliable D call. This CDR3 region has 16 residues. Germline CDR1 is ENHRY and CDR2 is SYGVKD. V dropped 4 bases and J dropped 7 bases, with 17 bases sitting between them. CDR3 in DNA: TGTGCCATCAGTGGGTCTCAACTTAAGCGAAATTCACCCCTCCACTTT. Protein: CAISGSQLKRNSPLHF.

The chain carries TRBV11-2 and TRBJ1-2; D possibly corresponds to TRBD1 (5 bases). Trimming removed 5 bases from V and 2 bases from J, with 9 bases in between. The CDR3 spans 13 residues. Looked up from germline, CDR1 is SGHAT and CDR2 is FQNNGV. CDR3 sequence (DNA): TGTGCCAGCAGCCCTGACAGAAACTATGGCTACACCTTC. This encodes CASSPDRNYGYTF.

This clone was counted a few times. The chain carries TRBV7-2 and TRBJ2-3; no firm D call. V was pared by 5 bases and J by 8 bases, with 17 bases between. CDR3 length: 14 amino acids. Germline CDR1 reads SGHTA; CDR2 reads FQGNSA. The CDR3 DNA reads TGTGCCAGCAGCCCCGGCATCAAAGAGGTTACGCAGTATTTT. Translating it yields CASSPGIKEVTQYF. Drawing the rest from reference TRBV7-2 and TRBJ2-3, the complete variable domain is GAGVSQSPSNKVTEKGKDVELRCDPISGHTALYWYRQSLGQGLEFLIYFQGNSAPDKSGLPSDRFSAERTGGSVSTLTIQRTQQEDSAVYLCASSPGIKEVTQYFGPGTRLTVL.

The CDR3 DNA reads as TGTGCCAGCAGCCAAGTATTTGGGGGCACTGAAGCTTTCTTT. Amino acids: CASSQVFGGTEAFF. The V call is TRBV14, the J call TRBJ1-1, with a possible D match to TRBD1 (5 bases). This CDR3 is built from 14 residues. Germline V gene data show CDR1 as SGHDN and CDR2 as FVKESK. V lost 1 base and J lost 4, with 10 bases in between.

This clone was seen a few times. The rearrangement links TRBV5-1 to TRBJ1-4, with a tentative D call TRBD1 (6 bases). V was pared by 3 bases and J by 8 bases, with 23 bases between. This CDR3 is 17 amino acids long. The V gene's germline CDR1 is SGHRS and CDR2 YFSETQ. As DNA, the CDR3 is TGCGCCAGCAGCTCGACCTACAGGGAGGGGGACTGGGAAAAACTGTTTTTT. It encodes CASSSTYREGDWEKLFF.

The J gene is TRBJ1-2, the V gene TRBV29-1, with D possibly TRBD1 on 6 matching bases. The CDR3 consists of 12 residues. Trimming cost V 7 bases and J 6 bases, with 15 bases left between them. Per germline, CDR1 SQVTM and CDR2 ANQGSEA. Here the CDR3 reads CSGGHLLDGYTF. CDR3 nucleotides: TGCAGCGGGGGGCATCTTTTGGATGGCTACACCTTC.

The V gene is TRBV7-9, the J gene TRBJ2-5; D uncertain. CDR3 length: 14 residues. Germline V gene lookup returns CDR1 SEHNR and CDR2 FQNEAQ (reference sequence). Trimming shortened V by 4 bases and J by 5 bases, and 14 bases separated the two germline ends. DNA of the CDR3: TGTGCCAGCAGCTACGCCGGGTTTGGGGAGACCCAGTACTTC. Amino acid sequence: CASSYAGFGETQYF.

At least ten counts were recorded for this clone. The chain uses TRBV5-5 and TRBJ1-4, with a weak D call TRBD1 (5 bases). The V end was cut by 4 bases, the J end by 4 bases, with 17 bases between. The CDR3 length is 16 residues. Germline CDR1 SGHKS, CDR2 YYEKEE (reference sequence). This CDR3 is CASSPLRGLFNEKLFF. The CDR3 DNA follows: TGTGCCAGCAGCCCGCTCCGGGGCCTCTTTAATGAAAAACTGTTTTTT.

Written as DNA, the CDR3 is TGTGCCTGGAGCCCTAATAGTAACTCTGGAAACACCATATATTTT. This encodes CAWSPNSNSGNTIYF. The chain joins TRBV30 to TRBJ1-3; D uncertain. V was cut by 3 bases and J by 0 bases, with 12 bases left in between. This CDR3 is 15 amino acids long. Germline CDR1 GTSNPN, CDR2 SVGIG (reference sequence).

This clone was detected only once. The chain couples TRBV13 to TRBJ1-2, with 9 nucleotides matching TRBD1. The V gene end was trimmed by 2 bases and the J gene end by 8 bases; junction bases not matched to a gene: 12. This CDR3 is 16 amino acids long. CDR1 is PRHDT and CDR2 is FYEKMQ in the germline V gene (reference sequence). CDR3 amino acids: CASSLQGQGFVSGYTF. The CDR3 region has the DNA TGTGCCAGCAGCTTACAAGGACAGGGGTTCGTTAGCGGCTACACCTTC.

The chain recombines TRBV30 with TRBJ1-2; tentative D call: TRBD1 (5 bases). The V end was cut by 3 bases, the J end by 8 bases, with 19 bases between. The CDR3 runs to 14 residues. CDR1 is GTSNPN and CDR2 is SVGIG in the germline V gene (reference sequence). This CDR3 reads CAWRESGRERGYTF. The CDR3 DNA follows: TGTGCCTGGAGGGAGAGTGGCAGGGAGCGGGGCTACACCTTC.